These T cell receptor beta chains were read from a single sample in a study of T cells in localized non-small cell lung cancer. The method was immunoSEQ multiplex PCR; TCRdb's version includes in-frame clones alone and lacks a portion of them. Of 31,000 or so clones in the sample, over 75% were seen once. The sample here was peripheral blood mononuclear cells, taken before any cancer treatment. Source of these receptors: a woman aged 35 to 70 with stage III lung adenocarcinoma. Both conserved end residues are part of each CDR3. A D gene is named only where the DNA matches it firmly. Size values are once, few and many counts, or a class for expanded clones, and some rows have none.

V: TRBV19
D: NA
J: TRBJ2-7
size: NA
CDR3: CASSQKERILTYEQYF
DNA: TGTGCCAGTAGTCAAAAGGAACGGATCTTAACCTACGAGCAGTACTTC

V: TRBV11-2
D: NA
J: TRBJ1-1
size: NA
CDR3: CASSLGAGALETEAFF
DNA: TGTGCCAGCAGCTTAGGGGCCGGGGCCTTAGAAACTGAAGCTTTCTTT

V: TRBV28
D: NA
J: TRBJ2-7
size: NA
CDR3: CASRLGRQNGYEQYF
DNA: TGTGCCAGCAGACTCGGGCGGCAAAATGGCTACGAGCAGTACTTC

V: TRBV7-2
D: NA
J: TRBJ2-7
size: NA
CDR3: CASSWGWDEQYF
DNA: TGTGCCAGCAGCTGGGGGTGGGACGAGCAGTACTTC

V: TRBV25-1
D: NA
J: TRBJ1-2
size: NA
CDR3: CASSDGEWNGYTF
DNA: TGTGCCAGCAGTGACGGGGAATGGAATGGCTACACCTTC

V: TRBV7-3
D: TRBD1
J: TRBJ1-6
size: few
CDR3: CASSLVGTGNSPLHF
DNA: TGTGCCAGCAGCTTAGTAGGGACAGGCAATTCACCCCTCCACTTT

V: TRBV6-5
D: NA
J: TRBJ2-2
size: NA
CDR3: CASTSAGELFF
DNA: TGTGCCAGCACCTCAGCCGGGGAGCTGTTTTTT

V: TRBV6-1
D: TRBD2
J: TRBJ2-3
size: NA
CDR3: CASSESLAGGSDTQYF
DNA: TGTGCCAGCAGTGAATCTCTAGCGGGAGGGTCAGATACGCAGTATTTT

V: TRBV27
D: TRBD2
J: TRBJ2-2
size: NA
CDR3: CASTLRAGLGELFF
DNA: TGTGCCAGCACCCTGCGAGCGGGACTCGGGGAGCTGTTTTTT

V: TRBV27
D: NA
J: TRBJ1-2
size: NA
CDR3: CASKDLTDGYTF
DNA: TGTGCCAGCAAGGACCTCACCGATGGCTACACCTTC

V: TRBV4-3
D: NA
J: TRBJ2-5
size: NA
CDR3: CASSQDGLDPQETQYF
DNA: TGCGCCAGCAGCCAAGACGGTCTGGATCCGCAAGAGACCCAGTACTTC

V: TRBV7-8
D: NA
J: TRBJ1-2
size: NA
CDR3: CASSSWGGSINYGYTF
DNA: TGTGCCAGCAGCTCTTGGGGTGGCTCGATTAACTATGGCTACACCTTC

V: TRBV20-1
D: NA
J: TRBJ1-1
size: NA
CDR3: CSARDSPGTFF
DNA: TGCAGTGCTAGAGACTCCCCCGGGACTTTCTTT

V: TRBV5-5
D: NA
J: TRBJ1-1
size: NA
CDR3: CASSRVGTEAFF
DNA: TGTGCCAGCAGCCGGGTGGGCACTGAAGCTTTCTTT

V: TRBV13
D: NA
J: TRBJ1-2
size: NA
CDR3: CASSLGQSYGYTF
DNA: TGTGCCAGCAGCTTAGGGCAGTCATATGGCTACACCTTC

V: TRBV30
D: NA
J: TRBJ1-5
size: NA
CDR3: CAWSVAGNQPQHF
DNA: TGTGCCTGGAGTGTAGCCGGAAATCAGCCCCAGCATTTT

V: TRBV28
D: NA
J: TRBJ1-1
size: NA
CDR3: CASSFAGAAFF
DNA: TGTGCCAGCAGTTTTGCGGGGGCGGCTTTCTTT

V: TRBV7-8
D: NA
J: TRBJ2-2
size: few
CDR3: CASSPHPSGELFF
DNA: TGTGCCAGCAGCCCACACCCGTCCGGGGAGCTGTTTTTT

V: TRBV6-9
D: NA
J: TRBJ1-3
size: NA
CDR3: CASSYSSTRGNTIYF
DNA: TGTGCCAGCAGTTACTCGAGTACCAGGGGAAACACCATATATTTT

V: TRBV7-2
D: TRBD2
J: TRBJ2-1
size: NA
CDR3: CASSPAGRGGTSYNEQFF
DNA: TGTGCCAGCAGCCCAGCGGGGCGGGGGGGCACGTCCTACAATGAGCAGTTCTTC

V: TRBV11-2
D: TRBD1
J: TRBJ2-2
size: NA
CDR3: CASSSIWTGTGELFF
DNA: TGTGCCAGCAGCTCGATATGGACAGGGACCGGGGAGCTGTTTTTT

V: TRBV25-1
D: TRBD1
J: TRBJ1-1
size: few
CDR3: CASSDRTGLEAFF
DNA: TGTGCCAGCAGTGACCGGACAGGGTTGGAAGCTTTCTTT

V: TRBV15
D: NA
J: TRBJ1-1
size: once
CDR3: CATSRDRGWDTEAFF
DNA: TGTGCCACCAGCAGAGACAGGGGATGGGACACTGAAGCTTTCTTT

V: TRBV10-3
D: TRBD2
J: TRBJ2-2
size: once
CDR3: CAINSGLAGYGELFF
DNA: TGTGCCATCAATTCGGGACTAGCGGGCTACGGGGAGCTGTTTTTT

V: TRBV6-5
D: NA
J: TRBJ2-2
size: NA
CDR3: CASSQTSATGELFF
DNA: TGTGCCAGCAGTCAAACCTCAGCCACCGGGGAGCTGTTTTTT

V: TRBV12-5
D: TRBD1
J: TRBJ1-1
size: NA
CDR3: CASGEGQVMNTEAFF
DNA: TGTGCTAGTGGTGAGGGACAGGTGATGAACACTGAAGCTTTCTTT

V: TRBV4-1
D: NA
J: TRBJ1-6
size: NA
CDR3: CASSQVGDASPLHF
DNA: TGCGCCAGCAGCCAAGTTGGGGACGCTTCACCCCTCCACTTT

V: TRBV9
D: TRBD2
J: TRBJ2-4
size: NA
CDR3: CASSGEFGRGDIQYF
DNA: TGTGCCAGCAGCGGGGAATTTGGACGGGGGGACATTCAGTACTTC

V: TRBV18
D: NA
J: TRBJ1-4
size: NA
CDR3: CASSQESDLDSEKLFF
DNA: TGTGCCAGCTCACAGGAGTCAGACTTAGACTCTGAAAAACTGTTTTTT

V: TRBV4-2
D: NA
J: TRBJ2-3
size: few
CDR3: CASSQELGAGGDTQYF
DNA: TGTGCCAGCAGCCAAGAGTTGGGGGCCGGGGGAGATACGCAGTATTTT

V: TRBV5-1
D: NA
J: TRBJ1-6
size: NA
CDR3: CASSLGGRPVVSPLHF
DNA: TGCGCCAGCAGCTTGGGGGGGCGCCCGGTGGTTTCACCCCTCCACTTT

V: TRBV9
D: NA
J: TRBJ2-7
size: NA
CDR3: CASSVGTGEQYF
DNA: TGTGCCAGCAGCGTAGGAACGGGGGAGCAGTACTTC

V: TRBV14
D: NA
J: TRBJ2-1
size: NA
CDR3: CASSQDWSEQFF
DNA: TGTGCCAGCAGCCAAGATTGGAGTGAGCAGTTCTTC

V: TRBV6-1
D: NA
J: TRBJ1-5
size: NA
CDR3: CASSARSTGSNQPQHF
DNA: TGTGCCAGCAGTGCCAGATCTACAGGAAGTAATCAGCCCCAGCATTTT

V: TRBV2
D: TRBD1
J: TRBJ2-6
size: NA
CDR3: CAVQGDREFAGANVLTF
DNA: TGTGCCGTTCAGGGGGACAGGGAGTTTGCCGGGGCCAACGTCCTGACTTTC

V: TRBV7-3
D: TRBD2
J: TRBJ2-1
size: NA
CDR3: CASSLASGGSYNEQFF
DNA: TGTGCCAGCAGCTTGGCTAGCGGGGGGTCCTACAATGAGCAGTTCTTC

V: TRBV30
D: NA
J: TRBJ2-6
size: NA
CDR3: CAWSVHNQGITSGANVLTF
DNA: TGTGCCTGGAGTGTACACAACCAGGGGATTACCTCTGGGGCCAACGTCCTGACTTTC

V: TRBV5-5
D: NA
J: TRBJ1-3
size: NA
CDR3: CASSFRGPVGGGGNTIYF
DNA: TGTGCCAGCAGCTTTAGGGGACCAGTTGGGGGAGGTGGAAACACCATATATTTT

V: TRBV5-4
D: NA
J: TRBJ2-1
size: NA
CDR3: CASSSSGPSYNEQFF
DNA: TGTGCCAGCAGCTCAAGCGGTCCATCCTACAATGAGCAGTTCTTC

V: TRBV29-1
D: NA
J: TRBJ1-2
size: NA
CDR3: CSVNVGTGNYGYTF
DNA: TGCAGCGTAAACGTGGGGACGGGGAACTATGGCTACACCTTC

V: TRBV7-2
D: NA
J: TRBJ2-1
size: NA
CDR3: CASSFTGDYNEQFF
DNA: TGTGCCAGCAGCTTCACAGGAGACTACAATGAGCAGTTCTTC

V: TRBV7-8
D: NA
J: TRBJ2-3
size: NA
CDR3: CASSLPGRVADTQYF
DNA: TGTGCCAGCAGCTTACCCGGGAGAGTGGCAGATACGCAGTATTTT

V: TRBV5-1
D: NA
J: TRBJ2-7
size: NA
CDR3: CASSLVSIGVGDYEQYF
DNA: TGCGCCAGCAGCTTGGTTAGTATCGGGGTAGGGGACTACGAGCAGTACTTC

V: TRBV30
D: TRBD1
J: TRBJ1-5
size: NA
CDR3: CAWNGQGAVQPQHF
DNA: TGTGCCTGGAACGGGCAGGGGGCGGTTCAGCCCCAGCATTTT

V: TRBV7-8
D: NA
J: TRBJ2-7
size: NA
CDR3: CASSQRQEQYF
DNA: TGTGCCAGCAGCCAGAGACAGGAGCAGTACTTC

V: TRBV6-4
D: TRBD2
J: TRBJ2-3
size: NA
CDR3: CASSRTSGSTDTQYF
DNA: TGTGCCAGCAGTCGGACTAGCGGGAGCACAGATACGCAGTATTTT

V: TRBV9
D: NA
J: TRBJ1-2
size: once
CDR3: CASSATSLLLAGYTF
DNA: TGTGCCAGCAGCGCCACGTCGCTGCTCTTGGCTGGCTACACCTTC

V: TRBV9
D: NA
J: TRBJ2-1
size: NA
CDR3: CASSVRAYNEQFF
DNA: TGTGCCAGCAGCGTCAGGGCCTACAATGAGCAGTTCTTC

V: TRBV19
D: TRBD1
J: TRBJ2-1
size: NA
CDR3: CASSTPGQGAKNEQFF
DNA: TGTGCCAGTAGTACCCCCGGACAGGGGGCGAAGAATGAGCAGTTCTTC

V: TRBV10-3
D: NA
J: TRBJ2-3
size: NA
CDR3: CATAQEADTQYF
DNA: TGTGCCACCGCTCAGGAGGCAGATACGCAGTATTTT

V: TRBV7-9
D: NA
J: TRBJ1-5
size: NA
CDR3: CASSSQGGNQPQHF
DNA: TGTGCCAGCAGCTCCCAGGGTGGCAATCAGCCCCAGCATTTT

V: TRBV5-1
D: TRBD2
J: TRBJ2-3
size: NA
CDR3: CASSRAGGAGGTDTQYF
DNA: TGCGCCAGCAGCCGTGCCGGGGGAGCGGGGGGCACAGATACGCAGTATTTT

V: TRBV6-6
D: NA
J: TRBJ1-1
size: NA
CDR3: CASSYSENTEAFF
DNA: TGTGCCAGCAGTTACTCGGAGAACACTGAAGCTTTCTTT

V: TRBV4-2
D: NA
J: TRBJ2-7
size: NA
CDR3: CASSQVGSVDYEQYF
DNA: TGTGCCAGCAGCCAAGTCGGGTCCGTAGACTACGAGCAGTACTTC

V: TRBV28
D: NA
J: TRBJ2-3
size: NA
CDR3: CASSSWGARDTQYF
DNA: TGTGCCAGCAGTTCCTGGGGGGCTAGAGATACGCAGTATTTT

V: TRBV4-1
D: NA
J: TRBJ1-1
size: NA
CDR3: CASSQATEAFF
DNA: TGCGCCAGCAGCCAGGCCACTGAAGCTTTCTTT

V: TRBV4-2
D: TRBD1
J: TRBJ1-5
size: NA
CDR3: CASSQGTGYNQPQHF
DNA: TGTGCCAGCAGCCAGGGGACAGGGTACAATCAGCCCCAGCATTTT

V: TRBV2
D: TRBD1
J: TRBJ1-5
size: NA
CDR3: CASRRDRGRGQPQHF
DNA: TGTGCCAGCAGAAGAGACAGGGGGCGAGGTCAGCCCCAGCATTTT

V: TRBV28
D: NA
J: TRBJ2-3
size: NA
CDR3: CASKDTDTQYF
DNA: TGTGCCAGCAAGGACACAGATACGCAGTATTTT

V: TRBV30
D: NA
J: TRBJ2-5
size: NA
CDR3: CAWSVRGYQETQYF
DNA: TGTGCCTGGAGTGTCCGGGGATACCAAGAGACCCAGTACTTC